This record covers a single TCR beta chain. Its antigen remains unknown. CDR1 and CDR2 from the germline V gene are MDHEN and SYDVKM. V was clipped by 6 bases and J by 3 bases, with 17 bases between them. This CDR3 has 15 amino acids. This specimen comes from a study of T cells in Graves' hyperthyroidism and ophthalmopathy. In the study overall: Blood was drawn when the patient was first diagnosed and still untreated. Whole-study results and caveats: A median around 6 months before onset, the model predicted ophthalmopathy.

RNA transcripts were the template for amplifying TCR beta CDR3 regions. With the HTBI primer set, the TCR CDR3 went through a first round of RT-PCR. From the multiplex PCR reads, TCRdb called clonotypes with MiXCR, one entry per CDR3 protein. The sample includes some 350,000 distinct CDR3 sequences, about 20% of them seen just once. Recently diagnosed hyperthyroidism of less than 2 months' duration affected patients aged 18 to 65. Diagnoses used clinical symptoms, serum thyroxine and TRAb, thyroid ultrasound and orbital computed tomography. The receptor was derived from a woman younger than 30 with Graves' hyperthyroidism. Sample: blood. V gene TRBV28 combines with J gene TRBJ1-1, with a tentative D call TRBD1 (6 bases). The CDR3 loop reads CASSDSTGLHTEAFF. In DNA, the CDR3 is TGTGCCAGCAGCGATTCGACAGGACTCCACACTGAAGCTTTCTTT.